These 20 T cell receptor beta chains were sequenced from one sample in a study of radiotherapy plus CTLA-4 blockade in lung cancer. Using immunoSEQ multiplex PCR, the repertoire was profiled, and TCRdb retains in-frame clones only, with some absent. The data hold about 51,000 clones, with roughly 77% observed a single time. The sample here was peripheral blood, taken from a patient treated with radiotherapy plus ipilimumab. The receptors shown here come from a human donor with non-small cell lung cancer who had a complete response to radiotherapy plus ipilimumab.

The CDR3 region is CASSAQGVAGNTIYF. CDR3 DNA: TGTGCCAGCAGCGCACAGGGGGTCGCCGGAAACACCATATATTTT. The rearrangement uses TRBV6-1 and TRBJ1-3; 8 positions match TRBD1. V trimming: 6 bases; J trimming: 4 bases; junction bases outside the gene matches: 8. CDR3 length: 15 amino acids. Germline CDR1 is MNHNS and CDR2 is SASEGT.

The rearrangement joins TRBV5-6 to TRBJ2-1; TRBD2 is a possible D gene (5 bases). Trimming shortened V by 4 bases and J by 4 bases, and 15 bases separated the two germline ends. The CDR3 has 15 residues. Germline V gene data show CDR1 as SGHDT and CDR2 as YYEEEE. The CDR3 DNA reads as TGTGCCAGCAGCCCTACCGAGAGGGTTTACAATGAGCAGTTCTTC. This codes for CASSPTERVYNEQFF. Combining the CDR3 with reference TRBV5-6 and TRBJ2-1 gives the whole variable domain DAGVTQSPTHLIKTRGQQVTLRCSPKSGHDTVSWYQQALGQGPQFIFQYYEEEERQRGNFPDRFSGHQFPNYSSELNVNALLLGDSALYLCASSPTERVYNEQFFGPGTRLTVL.

The chain is built from TRBV7-6 and TRBJ2-3, with 13 bases matching TRBD2. The germline gives CDR1 SGHVS, CDR2 FNYEAQ. V dropped 5 bases and J dropped 14; count of bases not matched to a gene: 16. CDR3 length equals 16 residues. CDR3 DNA: TGTGCCAGCAGCCCCCGACTAGCGGGAGGAGGCTTGAACGGGTATTTT. Amino acids: CASSPRLAGGGLNGYF.

The rearrangement joins TRBV12-5 to TRBJ1-1; no clear D. The CDR3 loop spans 13 amino acids. V lost 2 bases and J 9 bases, leaving 13 bases between the germline ends. Germline V gene sequence: CDR1 LGHNT, CDR2 FRNRAP. As DNA, the CDR3 is TGTGCTAGTGGTTTGTTCCCATTAGAGAAAGCTTTCTTT. Its translation: CASGLFPLEKAFF.

J is TRBJ1-5 and V is TRBV27; 8 bases are a match to TRBD1. V shed 5 bases, J shed 6 bases, and the junction held 6 bases outside the gene matches. This CDR3 comprises 14 residues. Germline V gene sequence: CDR1 MNHEY, CDR2 SMNVEV (reference sequence). CDR3 nucleotide sequence: TGTGCCAGCAGTCCAGCAGGGGGCGGTCAGCCCCAGCATTTT. Amino acid sequence: CASSPAGGGQPQHF.

The V gene is TRBV7-9, the J gene TRBJ2-3; 7 positions match TRBD1. J gave up 0 bases and V 5 bases, and 8 bases lay outside the gene matches. Looked up from germline, CDR1 is SEHNR and CDR2 is FQNEAQ (reference sequence). The CDR3 totals 16 residues. The CDR3 sequence is CASSPGQDSSTDTQYF. The CDR3 nucleotides read TGTGCCAGCAGCCCCGGACAGGATTCTAGCACAGATACGCAGTATTTT.

The J gene is TRBJ2-1, the V gene TRBV11-2; 7 bases are a match to TRBD2. The V and J ends lost 3 bases and 3 bases, in that order; junction bases with no gene match: 2. Germline V gives CDR1 SGHAT, CDR2 FQNNGV. This CDR3 region has 14 residues. Written as DNA, the CDR3 is TGTGCCAGCAGCTTCGGGACTAACTACAATGAGCAGTTCTTC. Encoded protein: CASSFGTNYNEQFF.

This rearrangement joins TRBV5-6 to TRBJ1-5; 7 nucleotides match TRBD1. The CDR3 has 14 amino acids. Losses at the gene ends were 2 bases for V and 6 bases for J; bases not matched to a gene: 5. The germline gives CDR1 SGHDT, CDR2 YYEEEE. The CDR3 sequence: CASSLRTGFQPQHF. The CDR3 DNA reads as TGTGCCAGCAGCTTACGGACAGGTTTTCAGCCCCAGCATTTT.

J is TRBJ2-7 and V is TRBV19, with D maybe TRBD2 (5 bases). Germline loops: CDR1 LNHDA, CDR2 SQIVND (reference sequence). Trimming removed 0 bases from V and 6 bases from J, with 12 bases in between. The CDR3 has 14 amino acids. CDR3 nucleotides: TGTGCCAGTAGTATAGATGGGAGCCCGGCCGAGCAGTACTTC. Its protein product is CASSIDGSPAEQYF.

The chain combines TRBV7-2 with TRBJ2-3; possible D gene TRBD2, 6 bases. This CDR3 has 13 amino acids. Germline V CDR1 and CDR2: SGHTA, FQGNSA. Trimming stripped 1 base from V and 4 bases from J, with 6 bases between. The CDR3 reads CASSLGGADTQYF. In DNA, the CDR3 is TGTGCCAGCAGCTTAGGGGGGGCAGATACGCAGTATTTT.

The chain's CDR3 is CASSVGPAGTGGVPTYEQYF. The CDR3 DNA reads TGTGCCAGCAGCGTAGGCCCTGCCGGGACAGGGGGCGTTCCGACCTACGAGCAGTACTTC. This chain uses TRBV9 with TRBJ2-7; TRBD1 aligns across 12 bases. Germline V lookup: CDR1 SGDLS, CDR2 YYNGEE. The CDR3 sequence is 20 residues long. Trimming cost V 0 bases and J 2 bases; bases outside gene matches: 15.

This chain links TRBV6-5 with TRBJ1-6; tentatively, D is TRBD1 (5 bases). In germline, CDR1 is MNHEY, CDR2 SVGAGI. The length of the CDR3 is 14 residues. V gave up 5 bases and J gave up 6 bases, with 11 bases separating them. CDR3 coding DNA: TGTGCCAGCAGTCCCCCGACAGTTAATTCACCCCTCCACTTT. Translating it yields CASSPPTVNSPLHF.

A remark on this clone: The junction does not match germline at one end; this may be a read error. This chain links TRBV9 with TRBJ2-2, with D tentatively TRBD2 (6 bases). CDR1 and CDR2 from the germline V gene are SGDLS and YYNGEE. The CDR3 is 15 amino acids. The CDR3 coding sequence is TGTGCCAGCAGCGTAGCTCTGCGGGACCTCGGGAAGCTGTTTTTT. This encodes CASSVALRDLGKLFF.

The rearrangement uses TRBV19 and TRBJ2-7, with D maybe TRBD1 (6 bases). The CDR3 contains 14 residues. V lost 8 bases and J lost 4, with 18 bases in between. The germline CDR1 and CDR2 sequences are LNHDA and SQIVND (reference sequence). This CDR3 is CASAAGTSNYEQYF. The CDR3 coding sequence is TGTGCCAGTGCGGCCGGGACATCAAATTACGAGCAGTACTTC.

This clone was seen only a few times. The rearrangement joins TRBV6-6 to TRBJ1-1; D perhaps matches TRBD1 (5 bases). Trimming removed 6 bases from V and 4 bases from J, with 12 bases in between. This CDR3 spans 13 amino acids. Germline assignment: CDR1 MNHNY and CDR2 SVGAGI (reference sequence). CDR3: CASSYPGGTEAFF. The CDR3 DNA is TGTGCCAGCAGCTACCCCGGGGGCACTGAAGCTTTCTTT.

The table lists this clone with a few counts. V gene TRBV7-2 combines with J gene TRBJ2-7; D gene unclear. The germline V and J ends were trimmed by 3 bases and 6 bases, with 9 bases remaining between them. The CDR3 is made up of 12 amino acids. Looked up from germline, CDR1 is SGHTA and CDR2 is FQGNSA. CDR3 protein: CASSLQLGEQYV. CDR3 nucleotides: TGTGCCAGCAGCTTGCAGCTGGGCGAGCAGTACGTC.

J is TRBJ2-3 and V is TRBV19; TRBD2 matches 8 bases. The CDR3 extends over 18 amino acids. The germline gives CDR1 LNHDA, CDR2 SQIVND (reference sequence). The V segment lost 2 bases and the J segment 8 bases; nucleotides outside the gene matches: 18. The CDR3 here is CASSITRGGPGTDSTQYF. CDR3 bases: TGTGCCAGTAGTATAACTCGCGGGGGGCCGGGAACCGACTCTACGCAGTATTTT.

The V and J genes are TRBV7-2 and TRBJ2-3; the D gene is possibly TRBD2 (5 bases). CDR3 length: 17 amino acids. V lost 4 bases to trimming and J lost 0 bases, with 17 bases between them. From germline, CDR1 is SGHTA and CDR2 FQGNSA. CDR3 loop: CASSYGRRMTSTDTQYF. CDR3 nucleotides: TGTGCCAGCAGCTACGGACGGAGGATGACTAGCACAGATACGCAGTATTTT. Full variable domain (remainder filled in from reference TRBV7-2 and TRBJ2-3): GAGVSQSPSNKVTEKGKDVELRCDPISGHTALYWYRQSLGQGLEFLIYFQGNSAPDKSGLPSDRFSAERTGGSVSTLTIQRTQQEDSAVYLCASSYGRRMTSTDTQYFGPGTRLTVL.

The chain combines TRBV7-2 with TRBJ1-1, with TRBD1 matching 8 bases. Germline V gives CDR1 SGHTA, CDR2 FQGNSA. J was trimmed by 5 bases and V by 5 bases; bases with no gene match: 4. This CDR3 is 13 amino acids long. CDR3 sequence: CASSTRQGTEAFF. CDR3 nucleotide sequence: TGTGCCAGCAGCACTCGACAGGGGACTGAAGCTTTCTTT. The whole variable domain, remainder taken from reference TRBV7-2 and TRBJ1-1, is GAGVSQSPSNKVTEKGKDVELRCDPISGHTALYWYRQSLGQGLEFLIYFQGNSAPDKSGLPSDRFSAERTGGSVSTLTIQRTQQEDSAVYLCASSTRQGTEAFFGQGTRLTVV.

This chain links TRBV27 with TRBJ2-7; a possible D gene is TRBD2 (7 bases). Trimming took off 2 bases at V and 5 bases at J, with 10 bases between the two ends. Per germline, CDR1 MNHEY and CDR2 SMNVEV (reference sequence). CDR3 length: 13 residues. Here the CDR3 reads CASSLRGGHEQYV. CDR3 bases: TGTGCCAGCAGTTTAAGGGGGGGCCACGAGCAGTACGTC.